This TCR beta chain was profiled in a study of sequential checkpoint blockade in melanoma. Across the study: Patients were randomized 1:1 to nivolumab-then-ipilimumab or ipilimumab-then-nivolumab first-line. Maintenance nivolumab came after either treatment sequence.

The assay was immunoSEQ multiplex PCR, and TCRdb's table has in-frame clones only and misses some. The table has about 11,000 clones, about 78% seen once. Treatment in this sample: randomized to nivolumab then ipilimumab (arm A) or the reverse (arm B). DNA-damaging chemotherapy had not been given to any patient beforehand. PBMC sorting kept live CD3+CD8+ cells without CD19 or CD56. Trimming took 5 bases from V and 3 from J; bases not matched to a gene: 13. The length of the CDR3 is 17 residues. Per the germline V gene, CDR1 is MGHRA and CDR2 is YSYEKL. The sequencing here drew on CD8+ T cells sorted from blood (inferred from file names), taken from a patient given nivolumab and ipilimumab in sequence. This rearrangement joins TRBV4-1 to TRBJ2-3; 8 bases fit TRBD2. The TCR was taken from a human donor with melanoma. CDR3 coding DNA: TGCGCCAGCAGCACTAGCGGCGGAGTTGCGTTGACAGATACGCAGTATTTT. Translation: CASSTSGGVALTDTQYF.